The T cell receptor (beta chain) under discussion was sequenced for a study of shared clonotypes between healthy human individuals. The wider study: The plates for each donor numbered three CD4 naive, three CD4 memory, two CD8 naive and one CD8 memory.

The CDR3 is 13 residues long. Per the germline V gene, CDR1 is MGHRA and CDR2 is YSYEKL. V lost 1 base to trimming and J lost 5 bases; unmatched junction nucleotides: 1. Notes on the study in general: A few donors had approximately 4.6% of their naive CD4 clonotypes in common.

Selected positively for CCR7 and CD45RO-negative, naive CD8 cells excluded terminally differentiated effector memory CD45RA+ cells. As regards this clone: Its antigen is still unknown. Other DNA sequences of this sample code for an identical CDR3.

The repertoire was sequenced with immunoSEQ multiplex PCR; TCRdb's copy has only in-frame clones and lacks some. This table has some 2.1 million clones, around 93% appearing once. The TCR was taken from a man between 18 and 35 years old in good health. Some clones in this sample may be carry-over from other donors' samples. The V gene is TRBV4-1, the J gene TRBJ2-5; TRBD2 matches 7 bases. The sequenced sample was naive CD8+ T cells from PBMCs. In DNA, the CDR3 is TGCGCCAGCAGCCAAGTCGGGGGGGAGACCCAGTACTTC. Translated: CASSQVGGETQYF.